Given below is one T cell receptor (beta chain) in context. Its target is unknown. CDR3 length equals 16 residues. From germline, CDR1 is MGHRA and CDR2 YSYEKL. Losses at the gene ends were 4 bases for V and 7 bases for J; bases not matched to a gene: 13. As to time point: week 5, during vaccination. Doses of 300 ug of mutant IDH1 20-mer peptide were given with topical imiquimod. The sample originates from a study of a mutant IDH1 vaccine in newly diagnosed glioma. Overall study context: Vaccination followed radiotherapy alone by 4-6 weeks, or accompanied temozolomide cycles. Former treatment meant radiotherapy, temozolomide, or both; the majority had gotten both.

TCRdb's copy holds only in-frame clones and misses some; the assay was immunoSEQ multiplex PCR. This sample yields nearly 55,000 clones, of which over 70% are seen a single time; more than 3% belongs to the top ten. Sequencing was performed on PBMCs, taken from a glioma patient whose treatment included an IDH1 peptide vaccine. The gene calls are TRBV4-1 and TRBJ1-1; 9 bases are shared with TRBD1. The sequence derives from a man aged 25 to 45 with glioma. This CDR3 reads CASSRSTLQGANEAFF. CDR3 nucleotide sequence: TGCGCCAGCAGCCGATCTACCTTACAGGGGGCTAATGAAGCTTTCTTT.